These 30 T cell receptor beta chains came from one sample sequenced in a study of blood T cells in healthy people across ages. It was with a sample-barcoded 5' primer and a J-beta primer mix that a second PCR of roughly 7 to 11 cycles was run. One entry per CDR3 protein results from TCRdb running MiXCR on the 5' RACE reads. The data show hundreds of thousands of distinct CDR3 sequences, 58% seen once. The specimen sequenced was blood. The receptors stem from a man aged 25 to 45 in good health.

The genes are TRBV6-2 or TRBV6-3 and TRBJ1-2, with D maybe TRBD1 (6 bases). V was cut by 5 bases and J by 4 bases, with 14 bases left in between. The CDR3 is 14 amino acids. The germline V gene has CDR1 MNHEY and CDR2 SVGEGT. The CDR3 sequence is CASSPSHRAYGYTF. In DNA form, the CDR3 reads TGTGCCAGCAGTCCATCTCACAGGGCCTATGGCTACACCTTC.

CDR3 DNA: TGCAGCGTACGGGACAGCAACTATGGCTACACCTTC. Its protein product is CSVRDSNYGYTF. The V call is TRBV29-1, the J call TRBJ1-2, with 7 bases that match TRBD1. The germline gives CDR1 SQVTM, CDR2 ANQGSEA. V lost 6 bases to trimming and J lost 2 bases; unmatched junction nucleotides: 3. The CDR3 has 12 amino acids. The full variable domain, rest sourced from reference TRBV29-1 and TRBJ1-2, is SAVISQKPSRDICQRGTSLTIQCQVDSQVTMMFWYRQQPGQSLTLIATANQGSEATYESGFVIDKFPISRPNLTFSTLTVSNMSPEDSSIYLCSVRDSNYGYTFGSGTRLTVV.

A few counts support this clonotype. The chain uses TRBV27 and TRBJ2-5; 8 positions agree with TRBD1. CDR3 size: 15 residues. Trimming took 4 bases from V and 1 from J; bases not matched to a gene: 5. In germline, CDR1 is MNHEY, CDR2 SMNVEV (reference sequence). CDR3 bases: TGTGCCAGCAGTTCTGCAGGGGGCCTCCAAGAGACCCAGTACTTC. Protein: CASSSAGGLQETQYF.

The J gene is TRBJ1-2, the V gene TRBV14; 7 bases are a match to TRBD1. Unmatched junction bases numbered 21, after V lost 4 bases and J lost 4 bases. Germline CDR1 and CDR2: SGHDN and FVKESK. This CDR3 spans 19 amino acids. The CDR3 sequence: CASSRLHPGQIDPGYGYTF. The DNA for the CDR3 is TGTGCCAGCAGCCGCCTACATCCGGGACAGATTGACCCGGGCTATGGCTACACCTTC.

The chain combines TRBV6-6 with TRBJ2-4, with a tentative D call TRBD1 (6 bases). V gave up 8 bases and J gave up 0 bases, with 20 bases separating them. CDR1 is MNHNY, CDR2 SVGAGI, per germline (reference sequence). The CDR3 loop spans 17 amino acids. CDR3 coding DNA: TGTGCCAGCGCCCCCAGGGGATGGATTCTAGCCAAAAACATTCAGTACTTC. Protein product: CASAPRGWILAKNIQYF.

This clonotype has just a few counts. J is TRBJ2-7 and V is TRBV28; 7 bases match TRBD2. The junction had 4 bases not matched to a gene; V was cut back by 5 bases and J by 3 bases. The CDR3 spans 13 residues. Per the germline V gene, CDR1 is MDHEN and CDR2 is SYDVKM. CDR3 coding DNA: TGTGCCAGCAGTGCTGGGGGGGGCTACGAGCAGTACTTC. Translation: CASSAGGGYEQYF.

The chain couples TRBV7-8 to TRBJ2-5; 10 bases map to TRBD2. Per the germline V gene, CDR1 is SGHVS and CDR2 is FQNEAQ. With 1 base clipped from V and 11 bases from J, the junction kept 16 bases outside the gene matches. The CDR3 loop spans 17 amino acids. CDR3 sequence: CASSLEIAGGFYNEQYF. The CDR3 coding sequence is TGTGCCAGCAGCTTAGAGATAGCGGGAGGCTTCTACAATGAGCAGTACTTC.

CDR3 in amino acids: CASSFGGTDTQYF. The CDR3 DNA sequence: TGTGCCAGCAGTTTTGGGGGCACAGATACGCAGTATTTT. V is TRBV12-3 or TRBV12-4 and J is TRBJ2-3; D is unresolved. CDR3 length: 13 amino acids. Between the trimmed V and J ends, which lost 3 bases and 1 base, there was a span of 5 bases.

The rearrangement joins TRBV5-1 to TRBJ1-2; possibly TRBD1 for D (5 bases). The V end lost 0 bases, the J end lost 7 bases, and 10 bases lay between the germline ends. Germline loops: CDR1 SGHRS, CDR2 YFSETQ. The CDR3 totals 13 residues. CDR3 amino acids: CASSLGRVPGYTF. The CDR3 nucleotides are TGCGCCAGCAGCTTGGGCAGGGTCCCTGGCTACACCTTC.

This clonotype was picked up a small number of times. This chain links TRBV11-2 with TRBJ2-5, with D maybe TRBD2 (6 bases). The closer fit of TRBJ2-7 to the DNA end suggests the J call may be wrong. The CDR3 runs 14 residues. CDR1 and CDR2 (germline): SGHAT, FQNNGV. CDR3 protein: CASSKERTTYEQYF. The CDR3 DNA reads TGTGCCAGCAGCAAAGAGAGGACTACCTACGAGCAGTACTTC.

This chain links TRBV6-6 with TRBJ1-4; perhaps TRBD1 as D (5 bases). The V gene's germline CDR1 is MNHNY and CDR2 SVGAGI (reference sequence). The CDR3 is made up of 15 amino acids. With 4 bases removed from V and 5 bases from J, the gap between germline ends came to 14 bases. CDR3 region: CASSFRDGTNEKLFF. The CDR3 DNA follows: TGTGCCAGCAGTTTCCGGGACGGAACAAATGAAAAACTGTTTTTT.

Points on this clonotype: Compared with germline, one end of the junction differs, possibly owing to a read error. This sequence joins TRBV6-6 and TRBJ2-7; D gene unclear. Looked up from germline, CDR1 is MNHNY and CDR2 is SVGAGI (reference sequence). This CDR3 contains 14 residues. The CDR3: CASSDSGPLYEQYF. The CDR3 DNA reads as TGTGCCAGCAGTGACTCAGGACCCCTTTACGAGCAGTACTTC.

The chain joins TRBV28 to TRBJ2-7; 11 positions agree with TRBD1. This CDR3 contains 15 residues. V lost 4 bases, J lost 6 bases, and 8 bases stayed unmatched. Germline values: CDR1 MDHEN, CDR2 SYDVKM. CDR3: CASSSRDRGFSEQYF. For the CDR3, the DNA is TGTGCCAGCAGTTCCCGGGACAGGGGGTTTTCCGAGCAGTACTTC. The full variable domain, completed using reference TRBV28 and TRBJ2-7, is DVKVTQSSRYLVKRTGEKVFLECVQDMDHENMFWYRQDPGLGLRLIYFSYDVKMKEKGDIPEGYSVSREKKERFSLILESASTNQTSMYLCASSSRDRGFSEQYFGPGTRLTVT.

In its sample, this clonotype was seen a few times. The rearrangement uses TRBV29-1 and TRBJ1-2, with 7 bases matching TRBD1. This CDR3 has 12 amino acids. CDR1 and CDR2 from the germline V gene are SQVTM and ANQGSEA. The V and J ends lost 0 bases and 7 bases, in that order; junction bases with no gene match: 2. This CDR3 is CSVEDRTGGYTF. CDR3 bases: TGCAGCGTTGAAGATCGGACAGGTGGCTACACCTTC.

This clonotype was detected only once. A much larger clonotype is one base distant, so this may be a read error. This chain connects TRBV20-1 to TRBJ2-5; 9 bases agree with TRBD1. This CDR3 is 15 amino acids long. Germline loops: CDR1 DFQATT, CDR2 SNEGSKA (reference sequence). V shed 3 bases and J 7 bases; nucleotides not matched to a gene: 12. The CDR3 DNA follows: TGCAGTGCTAGGGTCCCGGGACAGGGCCGAGGGACCCAGTACTTC. This translates into CSARVPGQGRGTQYF.

This clonotype was seen more than once but under ten times. The CDR3 DNA reads TGTGCCAGCAGCCCAAACCACTATCTCTATGGCTACACCTTC. Amino acids: CASSPNHYLYGYTF. This chain uses TRBV7-2 with TRBJ1-2; no firm D call. The CDR3 is made up of 14 amino acids. Deletions cut 5 bases from V and 4 bases from J, with 14 bases between. Germline V CDR1 and CDR2: SGHTA, FQGNSA.

In its sample, this clonotype was seen a few times. The genes are TRBV7-2 and TRBJ2-7, with 8 bases aligning to TRBD2. J gave up 1 base and V 2 bases, and 7 bases lay outside the gene matches. The germline CDR1 and CDR2 sequences are SGHTA and FQGNSA. This CDR3 region has 16 residues. In DNA form, the CDR3 reads TGTGCCAGCAGCTTAAGAGGCACTAGCGGATCCTACGAGCAGTACTTC. Its translation is CASSLRGTSGSYEQYF.

The CDR3 loop is CASSWTGGVNEQYF. The CDR3 nucleotides are TGTGCCAGCAGTTGGACAGGGGGCGTCAACGAGCAGTACTTC. The J gene is TRBJ2-4, the V gene TRBV11-1; 11 bases fit TRBD1. The J call is in doubt because the DNA end fits TRBJ2-7 better. This CDR3 spans 14 amino acids. CDR1 SGHAT and CDR2 FQDESV come from the germline V gene (reference sequence).

The chain has TRBV5-8 and TRBJ2-1; TRBD2 might be the D (5 bases). Germline assignment: CDR1 SGHTS and CDR2 YDEGEE. The V end lost 2 bases, the J end lost 0 bases, and 15 bases lay between the germline ends. The CDR3 contains 17 residues. Written as DNA, the CDR3 is TGTGCCAGCAGCTTCGTGAGGGCCCGGAGCTCCTACAATGAGCAGTTCTTC. Translating gives CASSFVRARSSYNEQFF.

The chain recombines TRBV4-3 with TRBJ2-5; D remains ambiguous. Trimming stripped 2 bases from V and 3 bases from J, with 7 bases between. Germline loops: CDR1 LGHNA, CDR2 YSLEER. CDR3 length: 13 amino acids. The chain's CDR3 is CASSQLLKETQYF. The CDR3 bases are TGCGCCAGCAGCCAACTCCTTAAAGAGACCCAGTACTTC.

The chain has TRBV7-3 and TRBJ2-1; 7 nucleotides agree with TRBD2. Unmatched junction bases numbered 5, after V lost 4 bases and J lost 5 bases. Germline V lookup: CDR1 SGHTA, CDR2 FQGTGA. CDR3 length equals 14 residues. The CDR3 bases are TGTGCCAGCAGCTCTAGCGGAACGAACAATGAGCAGTTCTTC. It encodes CASSSSGTNNEQFF.

Ten or more counts support this clonotype. This chain joins TRBV6-2 or TRBV6-3 and TRBJ2-7; 7 bases line up with TRBD1. The CDR3 is 13 residues long. The J segment lost 8 bases and the V segment lost 8 bases, leaving 12 bases of the junction unmatched. The germline CDR1 and CDR2 sequences are MNHEY and SVGEGT. In DNA, the CDR3 is TGTGCCAGCGGGGCTGGGGGACAGACCCAGCAGTACTTC. Amino acid sequence: CASGAGGQTQQYF.

Concerning this clonotype: This may be a read error: a much more frequent sequence differs by one nucleotide. The CDR3 coding sequence is TGTGCCAGCATGAAAGGGACAGGGGACTACGAGCAGTACTTC. Encoded protein: CASMKGTGDYEQYF. This chain uses TRBV6-6 with TRBJ2-7; 10 bases are shared with TRBD1. The CDR3 contains 14 residues. Trimming took 7 bases from V and 3 from J; bases not matched to a gene: 6. CDR1 and CDR2 from the germline V gene are MNHNY and SVGAGI (reference sequence).

The genes are TRBV15 and TRBJ2-3; D unresolved. The CDR3 runs 15 residues. V lost 0 bases and J 0 bases, leaving 7 bases between the germline ends. CDR1 LNHNV and CDR2 YYDKDF come from the germline V gene (reference sequence). This chain's CDR3 is CATSRDRRSTDTQYF. In nucleotides, the CDR3 is TGTGCCACCAGCAGAGATCGGCGGAGCACAGATACGCAGTATTTT.

This clonotype has just a few counts. This rearrangement joins TRBV12-3 or TRBV12-4 to TRBJ1-1, with 7 bases identical to TRBD1. The CDR3 is made up of 15 amino acids. Trimming cost V 5 bases and J 1 base; bases outside gene matches: 7. CDR3 sequence (DNA): TGTGCCAGCAGTCCAGGGGGGACAGCGAACACTGAAGCTTTCTTT. It codes for CASSPGGTANTEAFF.

The table lists this clonotype with many counts. The gene calls are TRBV7-2 and TRBJ2-3; a weak D match, TRBD1 (5 bases). CDR1 and CDR2 from the germline V gene are SGHTA and FQGNSA. The ends were cut back, 1 base at V and 6 bases at J, with 11 bases in the middle. This CDR3 comprises 14 residues. The CDR3 loop reads CASSLGGDMDTQYF. The CDR3, as DNA: TGTGCCAGCAGCTTAGGGGGCGACATGGATACGCAGTATTTT.

The chain links TRBV4-1 to TRBJ1-5; D gene unclear. The CDR3 length is 14 residues. Trimming took off 0 bases at V and 2 bases at J, with 5 bases between the two ends. Germline CDR1 MGHRA, CDR2 YSYEKL. CDR3 nucleotide sequence: TGCGCCAGCAGCCAAGAAATTCGCAATCAGCCCCAGCATTTT. Its translation is CASSQEIRNQPQHF.

The chain employs TRBV28 and TRBJ2-3; TRBD2 matches at 9 bases. Per the germline V gene, CDR1 is MDHEN and CDR2 is SYDVKM. J was trimmed by 2 bases and V by 5 bases; bases with no gene match: 8. The CDR3 runs 16 residues. The CDR3 region has the DNA TGTGCCAGCAGTCCCCTCTTAGCGGGAGTCACAGATACGCAGTATTTT. This encodes CASSPLLAGVTDTQYF.

The genes are TRBV6-2 or TRBV6-3 and TRBJ2-1; 11 bases match TRBD2. The CDR3 runs 24 residues. The V segment lost 1 base and the J segment 6 bases; nucleotides outside the gene matches: 29. Per germline, CDR1 MNHEY and CDR2 SVGEGT. CDR3 residues: CASSYWLAGGRKGAAKRGFNEQFF. The CDR3 region has the DNA TGTGCCAGCAGTTACTGGCTAGCGGGAGGCCGAAAGGGAGCGGCCAAGAGAGGTTTCAATGAGCAGTTCTTC.

J is TRBJ2-1 and V is TRBV20-1, with 8 bases identical to TRBD2. This CDR3 is built from 12 residues. Germline V gene data show CDR1 as DFQATT and CDR2 as SNEGSKA (reference sequence). Unmatched junction bases numbered 5, after V lost 0 bases and J lost 13 bases. Written as DNA, the CDR3 is TGCAGTGCTAGAGAGAACGGGAGGGCCCAGTTCTTC. This gives the protein CSARENGRAQFF.